The following is a TCR beta chain sequence with its context. Its antigen remains unidentified. From germline, CDR1 is MNHNS and CDR2 SASEGT. V was pared by 4 bases and J by 3 bases, with 7 bases between. The length of the CDR3 is 13 residues. The data originate from a study of cytomegalovirus exposure and HLA in healthy donors. The study's findings and limits: A later examination showed that TCR association rates differed by HLA locus, with DRB1 most and HLA-C fewest.

60 Vbeta and 13 Jbeta primers were used in PCR. TCRdb's copy holds only in-frame clones and misses some; the assay was immunoSEQ multiplex PCR. The sample gives 180,000 or so clones, about 80% of which show up once; about 1.5% is in the top ten. The clonotype comes from a man aged 18 to 29 in good health and CMV-seronegative. V gene TRBV6-1 combines with J gene TRBJ1-5; D possibly corresponds to TRBD1 (5 bases). Sequencing was performed on PBMCs. As DNA, the CDR3 is TGTGCCAGCAGTGCCAGGGACAATCAGCCCCAGCATTTT. Its protein is CASSARDNQPQHF.